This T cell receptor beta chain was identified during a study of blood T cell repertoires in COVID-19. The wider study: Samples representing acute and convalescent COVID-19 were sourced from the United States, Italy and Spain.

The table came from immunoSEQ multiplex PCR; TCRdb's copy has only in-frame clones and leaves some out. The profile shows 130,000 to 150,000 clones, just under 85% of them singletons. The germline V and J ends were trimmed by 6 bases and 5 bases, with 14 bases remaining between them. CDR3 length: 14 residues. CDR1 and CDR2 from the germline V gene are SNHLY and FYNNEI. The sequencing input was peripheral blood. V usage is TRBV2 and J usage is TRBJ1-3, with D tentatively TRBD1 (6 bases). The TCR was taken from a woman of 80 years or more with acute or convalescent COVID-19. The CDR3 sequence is CASRTTGYRNTIYF. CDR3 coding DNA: TGTGCCAGCAGAACTACAGGGTACAGAAACACCATATATTTT.